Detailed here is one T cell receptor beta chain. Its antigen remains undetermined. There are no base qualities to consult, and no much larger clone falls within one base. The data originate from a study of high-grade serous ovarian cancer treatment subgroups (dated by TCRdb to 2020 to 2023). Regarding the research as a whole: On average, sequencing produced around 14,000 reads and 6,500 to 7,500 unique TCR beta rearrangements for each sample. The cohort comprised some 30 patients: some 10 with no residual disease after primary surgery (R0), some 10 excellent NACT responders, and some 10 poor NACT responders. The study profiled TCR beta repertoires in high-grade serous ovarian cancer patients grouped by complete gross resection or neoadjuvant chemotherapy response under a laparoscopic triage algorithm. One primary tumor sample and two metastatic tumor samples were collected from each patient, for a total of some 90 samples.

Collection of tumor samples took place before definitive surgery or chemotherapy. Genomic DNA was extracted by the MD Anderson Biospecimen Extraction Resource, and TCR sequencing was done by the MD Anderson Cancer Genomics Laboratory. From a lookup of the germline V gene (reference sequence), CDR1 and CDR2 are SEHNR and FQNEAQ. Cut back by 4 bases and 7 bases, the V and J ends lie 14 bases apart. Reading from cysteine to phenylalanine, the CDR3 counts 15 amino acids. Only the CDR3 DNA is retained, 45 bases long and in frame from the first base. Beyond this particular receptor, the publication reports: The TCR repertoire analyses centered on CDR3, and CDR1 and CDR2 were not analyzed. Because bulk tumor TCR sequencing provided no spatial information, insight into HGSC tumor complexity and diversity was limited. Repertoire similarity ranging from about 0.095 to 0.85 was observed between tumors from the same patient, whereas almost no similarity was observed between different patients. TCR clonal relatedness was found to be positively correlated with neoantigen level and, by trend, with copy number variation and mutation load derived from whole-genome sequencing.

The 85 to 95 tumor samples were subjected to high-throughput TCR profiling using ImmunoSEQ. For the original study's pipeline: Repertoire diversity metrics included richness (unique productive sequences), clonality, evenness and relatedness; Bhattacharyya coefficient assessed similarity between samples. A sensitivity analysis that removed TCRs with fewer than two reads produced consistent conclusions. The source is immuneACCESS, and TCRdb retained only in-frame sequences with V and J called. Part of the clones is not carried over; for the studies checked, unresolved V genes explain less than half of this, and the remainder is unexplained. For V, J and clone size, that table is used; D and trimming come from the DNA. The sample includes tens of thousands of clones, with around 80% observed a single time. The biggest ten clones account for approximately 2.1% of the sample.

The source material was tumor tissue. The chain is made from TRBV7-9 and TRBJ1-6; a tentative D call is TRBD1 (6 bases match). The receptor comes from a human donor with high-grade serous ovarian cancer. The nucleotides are TGTGCCAGCAGCTCTACGACAGGTTTAAATTCACCCCTCCACTTT. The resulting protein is CASSSTTGLNSPLHF.